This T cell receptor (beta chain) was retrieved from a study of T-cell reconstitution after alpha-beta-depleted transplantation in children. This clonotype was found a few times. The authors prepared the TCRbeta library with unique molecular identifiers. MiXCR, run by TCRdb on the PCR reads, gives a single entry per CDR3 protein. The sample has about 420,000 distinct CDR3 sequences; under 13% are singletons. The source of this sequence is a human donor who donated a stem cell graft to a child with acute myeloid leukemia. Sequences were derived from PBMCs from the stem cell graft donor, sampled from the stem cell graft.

For the CDR3, the DNA is TGTGCCAGCAGCTCACAGGGGCGCTATGGCTACACCTTC. It codes for CASSSQGRYGYTF. V is TRBV12-3 or TRBV12-4 and J is TRBJ1-2; TRBD1 agrees at 7 bases. The CDR3 loop spans 13 amino acids. V lost 6 bases to trimming and J lost 4 bases; unmatched junction nucleotides: 5.